These 28 T cell receptor beta chains came from one sample sequenced in a study of human T cells and chemical hapten exposure. One entry per CDR3 protein results from TCRdb running MiXCR on the RACE reads. The table includes around 33,000 distinct CDR3 sequences, roughly 12% detected once. Indicated time point: pre-sensitization, week 0. Regarding treatment: therapeutic diphenylcyclopropenone sensitization with weekly scalp DPC. Unseparated into fractions, whole blood served as the source from which total RNA was extracted. Sequencing was performed on whole blood, taken in connection with sensitization to the hapten diphenylcyclopropenone (DPC). These receptors were taken from a woman between 40 and 55 years old with alopecia areata. Some clones in this sample may be carry-over from other donors' samples.

This clonotype appeared a few times. This chain connects TRBV7-9 to TRBJ2-5, with D possibly called TRBD1 or TRBD2 (5 bases each). V lost 5 bases and J 1 base, leaving 14 bases between the germline ends. This CDR3 comprises 15 residues. The germline V gene encodes CDR1 SEHNR and CDR2 FQNEAQ (reference sequence). CDR3 coding DNA: TGTGCCAGCAGCCGGGGACGGAACTTCCAAGAGACCCAGTACTTC. Protein sequence: CASSRGRNFQETQYF.

This clonotype was observed at least ten times. This chain connects TRBV28 to TRBJ1-2, with D tentatively TRBD1 (6 bases). With 3 bases removed from V and 3 bases from J, the gap between germline ends came to 8 bases. The CDR3 has 13 residues. Germline V gene data show CDR1 as MDHEN and CDR2 as SYDVKM. In DNA form, the CDR3 reads TGTGCCAGCAGTTTGGACAGCTACTATGGCTACACCTTC. Amino acids: CASSLDSYYGYTF.

This clonotype was seen repeatedly, ten times or more. The chain combines TRBV6-2 or TRBV6-3 with TRBJ1-2, with D unclear. V lost 5 bases, J lost 2 bases, and 12 bases lay in between. This CDR3 has 14 amino acids. CDR1 and CDR2 (germline): MNHEY, SVGEGT. CDR3 bases: TGTGCCAGCAGTCGGCGGCAGCAAAACTATGGCTACACCTTC. This translates into CASSRRQQNYGYTF.

This clonotype ranks as medium-sized. The CDR3 here is CASSTAGAYHGYTF. CDR3 in DNA: TGTGCCAGCTCTACGGCCGGGGCGTACCATGGCTACACCTTC. The chain carries TRBV27 and TRBJ1-2; D possibly corresponds to TRBD1 (5 bases). V lost 8 bases to trimming and J lost 6 bases, with 19 bases between them. The CDR3 has 14 amino acids. Germline V gene lookup returns CDR1 MNHEY and CDR2 SMNVEV (reference sequence).

CDR3 sequence (DNA): TGTGCCAGCAGTTGGGGCCCCTCAGGCGATACGCAGTATTTT. Its translation is CASSWGPSGDTQYF. This sequence joins TRBV28 and TRBJ2-3, with a weak D call TRBD1 (5 bases). V lost 4 bases to trimming and J lost 6 bases, with 14 bases between them. Germline V CDR1 and CDR2: MDHEN, SYDVKM. The CDR3 spans 14 residues.

The gene calls are TRBV6-1 and TRBJ2-5; TRBD1 is a possible D gene (6 bases). The CDR3 has 14 amino acids. Germline CDR1 reads MNHNS; CDR2 reads SASEGT. The ends were cut back, 5 bases at V and 6 bases at J, with 16 bases in the middle. CDR3 loop: CASSTQGFMQTQYF. CDR3 nucleotides: TGTGCCAGCAGTACACAGGGTTTTATGCAGACCCAGTACTTC.

This clonotype was seen many times. The CDR3 DNA follows: TGTGCCAGCAGCGCTACCCCCCTACAGGGGGCGGATGGCTACACCTTC. Protein product: CASSATPLQGADGYTF. V and J are TRBV7-9 and TRBJ1-2, with TRBD1 matching over 9 bases. The germline gives CDR1 SEHNR, CDR2 FQNEAQ (reference sequence). V lost 5 bases, J lost 6 bases, and 13 bases stayed unmatched. This CDR3 has 16 residues.

The table lists this clonotype with many counts. The CDR3 region is CASSKGEPGTIHVVEQYF. CDR3 sequence (DNA): TGTGCCAGCAGCAAAGGAGAACCCGGGACAATCCACGTCGTCGAGCAGTACTTC. The chain has TRBV21-1 and TRBJ2-7; the table's TRBD1 call for D was not verified on the DNA. TRBV21-1 corresponds to a pseudogene. CDR3 length: 18 residues.

The chain recombines TRBV19 with TRBJ1-1, with unresolved D. The CDR3 runs 13 residues. Germline values: CDR1 LNHDA, CDR2 SQIVND (reference sequence). Trimming took 4 bases from V and 6 from J, leaving 12 bases between them. In nucleotides, the CDR3 is TGTGCCAGTAGTAAGATCTTGGAGGCTGAAGCTTTCTTT. Amino acids: CASSKILEAEAFF.

This clonotype was seen ten or more times. The gene calls are TRBV6-2 or TRBV6-3 and TRBJ1-5, with D unclear. From germline, CDR1 is MNHEY and CDR2 SVGEGT. The CDR3 length is 16 residues. The V end lost 0 bases, the J end lost 5 bases, and 14 bases lay between the germline ends. The CDR3 sequence is CASSYSPDPGDQPQHF. CDR3 nucleotides: TGTGCCAGCAGTTACTCCCCGGATCCGGGCGATCAGCCCCAGCATTTT.

This clonotype was picked up many times. This chain's CDR3 is CASSPTGDRGYTF. The CDR3 DNA follows: TGCGCCAGCAGCCCAACAGGGGACCGGGGCTACACCTTC. The V and J genes are TRBV5-1 and TRBJ1-2; 7 bases agree with TRBD1. The CDR3 contains 13 residues. The V gene end was trimmed by 4 bases and the J gene end by 8 bases; junction bases not matched to a gene: 8. The germline V gene has CDR1 SGHRS and CDR2 YFSETQ.

The chain has TRBV12-3 or TRBV12-4 and TRBJ2-1, with D unresolved. V lost 2 bases, J lost 10 bases, and 6 bases lay in between. The CDR3 is 11 residues long. The CDR3 protein is CASSLSVEQFF. The DNA of the CDR3 is TGTGCCAGCAGTTTAAGCGTAGAGCAGTTCTTC.

This clonotype is medium-sized (0.01 to 0.1%) in the sample. The DNA of the CDR3 is TGTGCCAGCAGCTTATCCGTTACCGGGGAGCTGTTTTTT. The encoded protein is CASSLSVTGELFF. The chain employs TRBV7-3 and TRBJ2-2; D remains ambiguous. This CDR3 contains 13 residues. V was cut by 2 bases and J by 5 bases, with 6 bases left in between. Per the germline V gene, CDR1 is SGHTA and CDR2 is FQGTGA.

At least ten counts were recorded for this clonotype. This chain uses TRBV13 with TRBJ2-5; TRBD1 aligns across 10 bases. This CDR3 region has 15 residues. J gave up 0 bases and V 5 bases, and 3 bases lay outside the gene matches. CDR1 and CDR2 (germline): PRHDT, FYEKMQ (reference sequence). CDR3 residues: CASSPGTGDQETQYF. The CDR3 nucleotides are TGTGCCAGCAGCCCCGGGACAGGGGACCAAGAGACCCAGTACTTC.

This clonotype was detected a few times. The chain joins TRBV27 to TRBJ2-1, with D possibly matching TRBD2 (6 bases). This CDR3 contains 15 residues. The ends were cut back, 8 bases at V and 0 bases at J, with 14 bases in the middle. Germline V lookup: CDR1 MNHEY, CDR2 SMNVEV (reference sequence). CDR3 sequence reads: CASRTSPSSYNEQFF. The DNA for the CDR3 is TGTGCCAGCCGTACTAGCCCCAGCTCCTACAATGAGCAGTTCTTC.

This clonotype has ten or more counts. The genes are TRBV27 and TRBJ1-3; D not resolved. V was trimmed by 2 bases and J by 1 base, leaving 3 bases between them. The CDR3 consists of 13 residues. In germline, CDR1 is MNHEY, CDR2 SMNVEV (reference sequence). CDR3 nucleotides: TGTGCCAGCAGTTTAAGGTCTGGAAACACCATATATTTT. Translated, it gives CASSLRSGNTIYF.

CDR3 in amino acids: CASRPAPGMDTEAFF. The CDR3 DNA sequence: TGTGCCAGCAGACCCGCCCCAGGGATGGACACTGAAGCTTTCTTT. The V call is TRBV5-5, the J call TRBJ1-1; D may be TRBD1 (5 bases). The CDR3 totals 15 residues. V lost 5 bases and J lost 3, with 17 bases in between. Germline CDR1 reads SGHKS; CDR2 reads YYEKEE (reference sequence). The whole variable domain, remainder taken from reference TRBV5-5 and TRBJ1-1, is DAGVTQSPTHLIKTRGQQVTLRCSPISGHKSVSWYQQVLGQGPQFIFQYYEKEERGRGNFPDRFSARQFPNYSSELNVNALLLGDSALYLCASRPAPGMDTEAFFGQGTRLTVV.

The V gene is TRBV29-1, the J gene TRBJ1-4; D is unclear. V shed 2 bases and J shed 13 bases, with 17 bases lying between them. Germline V gives CDR1 SQVTM, CDR2 ANQGSEA. The CDR3 totals 13 residues. The CDR3 DNA reads TGCAGCGTTGAATCCCCTACACAGCTAGGACTGTTTTTT. Translated: CSVESPTQLGLFF.

This clonotype has a handful of counts. V and J are TRBV2 and TRBJ1-1; D unclear. Looked up from germline, CDR1 is SNHLY and CDR2 is FYNNEI. V dropped 3 bases and J dropped 6 bases, with 14 bases sitting between them. CDR3 length: 14 amino acids. This chain's CDR3 is CASSETGLAAEAFF. The CDR3 region has the DNA TGTGCCAGCAGTGAGACCGGCTTAGCGGCTGAAGCTTTCTTT. The full variable domain, with the rest looked up from reference TRBV2 and TRBJ1-1, is EPEVTQTPSHQVTQMGQEVILRCVPISNHLYFYWYRQILGQKVEFLVSFYNNEISEKSEIFDDQFSVERPDGSNFTLKIRSTKLEDSAMYFCASSETGLAAEAFFGQGTRLTVV.

V usage is TRBV29-1 and J usage is TRBJ2-7; 7 nucleotides agree with TRBD1. Germline lookup yields CDR1 SQVTM and CDR2 ANQGSEA. The CDR3 covers 14 residues. V gave up 7 bases and J gave up 1 base; unmatched junction bases: 10. The CDR3 is CSAQDRTKSYEQYF. The DNA of the CDR3 is TGCAGCGCACAGGACAGGACCAAGTCCTACGAGCAGTACTTC.

Sample share makes this clonotype medium-sized (0.01 to 0.1%). V usage is TRBV7-9 and J usage is TRBJ1-1; 7 positions match TRBD1. Germline CDR1 SEHNR, CDR2 FQNEAQ (reference sequence). CDR3 length equals 15 residues. Germline trimming cut 6 bases from V and 0 bases from J; bases unmatched to any gene: 7. CDR3 bases: TGTGCCAGCAGGCCTAAGACAGGGTTGAACACTGAAGCTTTCTTT. This translates into CASRPKTGLNTEAFF.

Many counts were recorded for this clonotype. The chain has TRBV7-8 and TRBJ2-3; maybe TRBD2 (5 bases). The length of the CDR3 is 15 residues. Germline assignment: CDR1 SGHVS and CDR2 FQNEAQ. Trimming took off 5 bases at V and 0 bases at J, with 12 bases between the two ends. CDR3 DNA sequence: TGTGCCAGCAGCCCCGGGGATTTAAGCACAGATACGCAGTATTTT. Protein product: CASSPGDLSTDTQYF.

Many counts were recorded for this clonotype. The chain links TRBV5-1 to TRBJ2-7, with D tentatively TRBD2 (5 bases). V was pared by 3 bases and J by 0 bases, with 7 bases between. The CDR3 has 13 residues. Germline CDR1 SGHRS, CDR2 YFSETQ. The DNA for the CDR3 is TGCGCCAGCAGCTATCGGGGCTCCTACGAGCAGTACTTC. It yields the protein CASSYRGSYEQYF.

This clonotype showed up just a few times. The chain links TRBV6-2 or TRBV6-3 to TRBJ2-7; 10 bases map to TRBD2. Germline CDR1 reads MNHEY; CDR2 reads SVGEGT. There are 14 residues in the CDR3. The trim removed 2 bases at V and 6 bases at J, leaving 4 bases unmatched. CDR3 coding DNA: TGTGCCAGCAGTTACCAGCGGGAGGGCGGCGAGCAGTACTTC. Its protein product is CASSYQREGGEQYF.

The DNA for the CDR3 is TGTGCCAGCAGCTACCAGGACAGATCCTACGAGCAGTACTTC. Amino acid sequence: CASSYQDRSYEQYF. V usage is TRBV5-4 and J usage is TRBJ2-7; the D gene is possibly TRBD1 (6 bases). Germline V gene lookup returns CDR1 SGHNT and CDR2 YYREEE (reference sequence). The length of the CDR3 is 14 residues. Trimming pared 3 bases from V and 1 base from J, leaving 11 bases between.

This clonotype was seen more than once but under ten times. The J gene is TRBJ1-2, the V gene TRBV9; D is possibly TRBD1 (6 bases). Trimming took 5 bases from V and 5 from J, leaving 16 bases between them. The CDR3 length is 14 residues. Looked up from germline, CDR1 is SGDLS and CDR2 is YYNGEE. The chain's CDR3 is CASRGTGIGYGYTF. The CDR3 DNA reads as TGTGCCAGCAGAGGAACAGGGATCGGGTATGGCTACACCTTC.

This clonotype has at least ten counts. The rearrangement links TRBV16 to TRBJ1-1; no clear D gene. The CDR3 runs 15 residues. V gave up 4 bases and J gave up 3 bases, with 15 bases separating them. Germline CDR1 is KGHSY and CDR2 is FQNENV. CDR3 sequence (DNA): TGTGCCAGCAGCCGTGGCGCGTGGGGTGACACTGAAGCTTTCTTT. It is translated as CASSRGAWGDTEAFF.

This clonotype was seen repeatedly, ten times or more. The chain combines TRBV27 with TRBJ1-4, with a tentative D call TRBD1 (6 bases). This CDR3 has 15 amino acids. V dropped 4 bases and J dropped 8 bases, with 17 bases sitting between them. Germline V lookup: CDR1 MNHEY, CDR2 SMNVEV (reference sequence). In DNA form, the CDR3 reads TGTGCCAGCAGTTCACAGGGCACCCTGGTGGAAAAACTGTTTTTT. Residues: CASSSQGTLVEKLFF.